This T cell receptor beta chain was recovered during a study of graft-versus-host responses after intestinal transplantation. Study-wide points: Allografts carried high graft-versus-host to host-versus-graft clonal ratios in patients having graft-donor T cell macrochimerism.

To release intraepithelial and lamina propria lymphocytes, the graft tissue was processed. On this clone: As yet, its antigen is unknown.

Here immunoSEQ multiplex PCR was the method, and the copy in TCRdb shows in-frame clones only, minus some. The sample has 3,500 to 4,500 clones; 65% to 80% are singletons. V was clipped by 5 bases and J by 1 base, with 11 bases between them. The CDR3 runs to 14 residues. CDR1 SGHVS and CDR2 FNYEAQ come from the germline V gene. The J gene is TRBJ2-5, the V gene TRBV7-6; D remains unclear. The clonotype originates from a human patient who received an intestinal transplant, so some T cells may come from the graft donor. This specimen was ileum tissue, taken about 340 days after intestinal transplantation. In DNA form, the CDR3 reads TGTGCCAGCAGCCTCCTCGACACCCAAGAGACCCAGTACTTC. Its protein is CASSLLDTQETQYF.